The T cell receptor (beta chain) under discussion was sequenced for a study of control samples from healthy donors and cancer patients. TCRdb keeps only in-frame clones here, not all; method: immunoSEQ multiplex PCR. The data contain 120,000 or so clones, over 75% of them seen just once; the ten biggest clones take up around 2%. Germline lookup yields CDR1 SGHTA and CDR2 FQGNSA. V gave up 5 bases and J gave up 5 bases; unmatched junction bases: 10. The CDR3 contains 16 residues. The J gene is TRBJ2-5, the V gene TRBV7-2; 11 bases agree with TRBD1. The source material was blood. The sequence was collected from a man between 18 and 35 years old in good health. The CDR3, as DNA: TGTGCCAGCAGCAATGGACAGGGGGCTTTTTCGGAGACCCAGTACTTC. Amino acids: CASSNGQGAFSETQYF. The full variable domain, with the rest looked up from reference TRBV7-2 and TRBJ2-5, is GAGVSQSPSNKVTEKGKDVELRCDPISGHTALYWYRQSLGQGLEFLIYFQGNSAPDKSGLPSDRFSAERTGGSVSTLTIQRTQQEDSAVYLCASSNGQGAFSETQYFGPGTRLLVL.